Following are 27 T cell receptor beta chains from one sample sequenced in a study of T cell repertoires in cytomegalovirus infection. MiXCR, applied by TCRdb to the reads, yields one record per CDR3 protein. The table lists roughly 140,000 distinct CDR3 sequences, roughly a quarter of them singletons. Sequenced: PBMCs. Every receptor here comes from a human donor in good health (CMV status not recorded). Some clones in this sample may be carry-over from other donors' samples.

This clonotype turned up a few times. The chain links TRBV15 to TRBJ1-5, with no clear D. Germline V gene lookup returns CDR1 LNHNV and CDR2 YYDKDF (reference sequence). Deletions cut 2 bases from V and 1 base from J, with 15 bases between. This CDR3 spans 17 amino acids. The CDR3 bases are TGTGCCACCAGCAGACCGGGATTAGGACCAAGCAATCAGCCCCAGCATTTT. Residues: CATSRPGLGPSNQPQHF.

Only a few counts were recorded for this clonotype. V usage is TRBV5-1 and J usage is TRBJ2-5, with 10 bases aligning to TRBD1. The CDR3 covers 14 residues. Trimming removed 5 bases from V and 3 bases from J; junction bases left unmatched: 4. Germline V gene sequence: CDR1 SGHRS, CDR2 YFSETQ. The CDR3, as DNA: TGCGCCAGCAGTTACGGGACAGGGGAAGAGACCCAGTACTTC. It specifies CASSYGTGEETQYF.

The J gene is TRBJ1-2, the V gene TRBV30; D is ambiguous. Germline CDR1 is GTSNPN and CDR2 is SVGIG (reference sequence). The CDR3 length is 11 residues. With 7 bases removed from V and 8 bases from J, the gap between germline ends came to 14 bases. CDR3 in amino acids: CASQAARGYTF. The CDR3 DNA follows: TGTGCCTCCCAGGCAGCGCGCGGCTACACCTTC.

The J gene is TRBJ1-5, the V gene TRBV2, with TRBD1 as a possible D gene (5 bases). Germline CDR1 and CDR2: SNHLY and FYNNEI. The CDR3 length is 15 residues. V shed 1 base and J shed 4 bases, with 11 bases lying between them. In nucleotides, the CDR3 is TGTGCCAGCAGTGAAGGTTGGGGCCAGAATCAGCCCCAGCATTTT. It codes for CASSEGWGQNQPQHF.

This clonotype was detected ten times or more. The gene calls are TRBV7-9 and TRBJ2-3, with D unresolved. The V end lost 5 bases, the J end lost 0 bases, and 21 bases lay between the germline ends. Germline-derived CDR1 and CDR2 are SEHNR and FQNEAQ (reference sequence). This CDR3 has 18 amino acids. The CDR3 DNA follows: TGTGCCAGCAGCCCACAATATCCCGACACTGCTAGCACAGATACGCAGTATTTT. Amino acids: CASSPQYPDTASTDTQYF.

CDR3 sequence reads: CASSIAGGPQETQYF. CDR3 nucleotide sequence: TGTGCCAGCAGTATAGCGGGGGGGCCTCAAGAGACCCAGTACTTC. The chain links TRBV28 to TRBJ2-5, with TRBD2 matching over 11 bases. V lost 5 bases to trimming and J lost 2 bases; unmatched junction nucleotides: 4. Germline values: CDR1 MDHEN, CDR2 SYDVKM. This CDR3 spans 15 amino acids.

This clonotype was observed a handful of times. The chain couples TRBV11-2 to TRBJ2-3; D ambiguous. The V gene's germline CDR1 is SGHAT and CDR2 FQNNGV. This CDR3 spans 14 amino acids. V was trimmed by 5 bases and J by 2 bases, leaving 11 bases between them. The CDR3 is CASSLGPHTDTQYF. The CDR3 DNA sequence: TGTGCCAGCAGCCTAGGACCCCACACAGATACGCAGTATTTT. Full variable domain (remainder filled in from reference TRBV11-2 and TRBJ2-3): EAGVAQSPRYKIIEKRQSVAFWCNPISGHATLYWYQQILGQGPKLLIQFQNNGVVDDSQLPKDRFSAERLKGVDSTLKIQPAKLEDSAVYLCASSLGPHTDTQYFGPGTRLTVL.

Many counts were recorded for this clonotype. This chain links TRBV4-1 with TRBJ2-1; TRBD2 matches 11 bases. The CDR3 sequence is 17 residues long. The germline CDR1 and CDR2 sequences are MGHRA and YSYEKL. V gave up 2 bases and J gave up 5 bases; unmatched junction bases: 8. The CDR3 sequence: CASSQIALGLADNEQFF. As DNA, the CDR3 is TGCGCCAGCAGCCAAATAGCCCTGGGACTAGCGGACAATGAGCAGTTCTTC.

This clonotype was recorded many times. The genes are TRBV7-9 and TRBJ2-2; D is undetermined. V lost 4 bases, J lost 8 bases, and 11 bases lay in between. Germline loops: CDR1 SEHNR, CDR2 FQNEAQ (reference sequence). The CDR3 length is 13 residues. In DNA, the CDR3 is TGTGCCAGCAGCTGGGCAGAGTCAGGGGAGCTGTTTTTT. This codes for CASSWAESGELFF.

The chain carries TRBV11-1 and TRBJ1-1; D is unclear. The CDR3 covers 16 residues. Trimming took off 4 bases at V and 4 bases at J, with 19 bases between the two ends. CDR1 and CDR2 (germline): SGHAT, FQDESV (reference sequence). The DNA of the CDR3 is TGTGCCAGCAGCTCGCGGGGAGTTCGTTCGTTCACTGAAGCTTTCTTT. It is translated as CASSSRGVRSFTEAFF.

Only a few counts were recorded for this clonotype. V and J are TRBV6-5 and TRBJ1-1, with D maybe TRBD1 (5 bases). The germline V and J ends were trimmed by 2 bases and 1 base, with 14 bases remaining between them. The germline V gene has CDR1 MNHEY and CDR2 SVGAGI. This CDR3 spans 16 amino acids. CDR3 loop: CASSYRQPRANTEAFF. The CDR3 bases are TGTGCCAGCAGTTACCGACAGCCTAGGGCGAACACTGAAGCTTTCTTT.

Within the sample, this clonotype is medium-sized (0.01 to 0.1%). The chain carries TRBV6-2 or TRBV6-3 and TRBJ1-5; D uncertain. This CDR3 is 15 amino acids long. Germline CDR1 reads MNHEY; CDR2 reads SVGEGT. This chain's CDR3 is CSTRHIVGGNQPQHF. Here the CDR3 DNA reads TGTTCTACGAGACACATTGTGGGAGGCAATCAGCCCCAGCATTTT.

As concerns this clonotype: A much larger clone is a single base away; this may be a read error. The chain is built from TRBV12-3 or TRBV12-4 and TRBJ2-7; D is undetermined. The CDR3 length is 11 residues. Trimming cost V 3 bases and J 5 bases, with 5 bases left between them. The CDR3 sequence is CASSFWDEQYF. In nucleotides, the CDR3 is TGTGCCAGCAGTTTTTGGGACGAGCAGTACTTC.

The sample holds a few counts of this clonotype. The CDR3, as DNA: TGTGCCAGCAGGGAGTGGAGCTCCTACAATGAGCAGTTCTTC. It codes for CASREWSSYNEQFF. The chain carries TRBV2 and TRBJ2-1; D gene unclear. Trimming left V 6 bases short and J 0 bases short, with 9 bases between. The length of the CDR3 is 14 residues. The germline V gene has CDR1 SNHLY and CDR2 FYNNEI.

This sequence joins TRBV5-1 and TRBJ1-1; 9 bases line up with TRBD1. CDR1 is SGHRS and CDR2 is YFSETQ in the germline V gene. The CDR3 covers 13 residues. V dropped 4 bases and J dropped 7; count of bases not matched to a gene: 5. The DNA for the CDR3 is TGCGCCAGCAGCATAGGACAGGGGAATGAAGCTTTCTTT. Translation: CASSIGQGNEAFF.

This clonotype turned up a few times. The rearrangement uses TRBV18 and TRBJ1-1, with D possibly matching TRBD1 (6 bases). The CDR3 runs to 14 residues. Trimming took 2 bases from V and 11 from J, leaving 18 bases between them. CDR1 is KGHSH, CDR2 LQKENI, per germline. CDR3 residues: CASSPMGQTLSAFF. DNA of the CDR3: TGTGCCAGCTCACCAATGGGACAAACCCTGTCGGCTTTCTTT.

V and J are TRBV15 and TRBJ1-1, with TRBD1 matching 9 bases. The V gene's germline CDR1 is LNHNV and CDR2 YYDKDF (reference sequence). This CDR3 is built from 17 residues. V lost 1 base and J lost 4; bases outside the gene matches: 10. CDR3 loop: CATSRGGQGWSGTEAFF. The CDR3 DNA follows: TGTGCCACCAGCAGAGGAGGACAGGGGTGGTCTGGCACTGAAGCTTTCTTT. Full variable domain (remainder filled in from reference TRBV15 and TRBJ1-1): DAMVIQNPRYQVTQFGKPVTLSCSQTLNHNVMYWYQQKSSQAPKLLFHYYDKDFNNEADTPDNFQSRRPNTSFCFLDIRSPGLGDTAMYLCATSRGGQGWSGTEAFFGQGTRLTVV.

A few counts support this clonotype. The chain uses TRBV25-1 and TRBJ1-4; D unclear. The V and J ends lost 8 bases and 8 bases respectively, with 21 bases between them. Germline V gives CDR1 MGHDK, CDR2 SYGVNS. The CDR3 is made up of 15 amino acids. CDR3 DNA sequence: TGTGCCAGCGACGAACTGGAAGGGAAGGGCGAAAAACTGTTTTTT. Protein sequence: CASDELEGKGEKLFF.

This clonotype was found a few times. The chain is built from TRBV11-3 and TRBJ2-3; TRBD2 agrees at 12 bases. CDR1 and CDR2 (germline): SGHNT, YENEEA. V lost 3 bases to trimming and J lost 5 bases; unmatched junction nucleotides: 3. The CDR3 runs 15 residues. The CDR3 DNA sequence: TGTGCCAGCAGCTTGGGACTAGCGGGCCTAGATACGCAGTATTTT. This encodes CASSLGLAGLDTQYF. Full variable domain (rest looked up from reference TRBV11-3 and TRBJ2-3): EAGVVQSPRYKIIEKKQPVAFWCNPISGHNTLYWYLQNLGQGPELLIRYENEEAVDDSQLPKDRFSAERLKGVDSTLKIQPAELGDSAVYLCASSLGLAGLDTQYFGPGTRLTVL.

The V call is TRBV5-5, the J call TRBJ2-7; D gene ambiguous. The germline CDR1 and CDR2 sequences are SGHKS and YYEKEE (reference sequence). V was pared by 3 bases and J by 6 bases, with 10 bases between. The CDR3 spans 12 residues. CDR3 in DNA: TGTGCCAGCAGCTCTCGTCTAGGCGAGCAGTACTTC. Its protein product is CASSSRLGEQYF. The whole variable domain, remainder taken from reference TRBV5-5 and TRBJ2-7, is DAGVTQSPTHLIKTRGQQVTLRCSPISGHKSVSWYQQVLGQGPQFIFQYYEKEERGRGNFPDRFSARQFPNYSSELNVNALLLGDSALYLCASSSRLGEQYFGPGTRLTVT.

The chain has TRBV15 and TRBJ2-7; 7 bases fit TRBD1. CDR1 is LNHNV, CDR2 YYDKDF, per germline (reference sequence). The length of the CDR3 is 13 residues. Germline trimming cut 4 bases from V and 6 bases from J; bases unmatched to any gene: 6. CDR3 sequence reads: CATSTGGVFEQYF. CDR3 coding DNA: TGTGCCACCAGCACAGGGGGAGTGTTCGAGCAGTACTTC. The variable domain in full, with the rest retrieved from reference TRBV15 and TRBJ2-7, is DAMVIQNPRYQVTQFGKPVTLSCSQTLNHNVMYWYQQKSSQAPKLLFHYYDKDFNNEADTPDNFQSRRPNTSFCFLDIRSPGLGDTAMYLCATSTGGVFEQYFGPGTRLTVT.

This clonotype was seen many times. The chain couples TRBV12-3 or TRBV12-4 to TRBJ1-4; D unclear. This CDR3 is built from 15 residues. Deletions cut 5 bases from V and 8 bases from J, with 18 bases between. CDR3 amino acids: CASSPGDLEAEKLFF. The CDR3 DNA reads TGTGCCAGCAGTCCTGGAGATTTGGAGGCCGAAAAACTGTTTTTT.

At least ten counts were recorded for this clonotype. The chain is built from TRBV27 and TRBJ2-7; 16 bases are a match to TRBD2. Unmatched junction bases numbered 2, after V lost 6 bases and J lost 6 bases. The CDR3 runs 14 residues. Germline V CDR1 and CDR2: MNHEY, SMNVEV (reference sequence). This CDR3 is CASRGLAGGIEQYF. The CDR3 DNA sequence: TGTGCCAGCAGGGGACTAGCGGGAGGGATCGAGCAGTACTTC.

This chain joins TRBV28 and TRBJ2-7; D not resolved. V lost 6 bases to trimming and J lost 0 bases, with 9 bases between them. Germline CDR1 is MDHEN and CDR2 is SYDVKM. The CDR3 sequence is 13 residues long. This CDR3 is CASRKASSYEQYF. CDR3 coding DNA: TGTGCCAGCAGAAAGGCGAGCTCCTACGAGCAGTACTTC.

This clonotype has at least ten counts. This chain joins TRBV11-2 and TRBJ2-7, with TRBD1 identical over 7 bases. The CDR3 has 15 residues. Germline loops: CDR1 SGHAT, CDR2 FQNNGV. Trimming took 7 bases from V and 7 from J; bases not matched to a gene: 16. The CDR3: CASTRGNRGREEQYF. CDR3 coding DNA: TGTGCCAGCACCCGCGGTAACAGGGGTCGAGAGGAGCAGTACTTC.

CDR3 in amino acids: CASTPGGHDQETQYF. CDR3 nucleotides: TGTGCCAGCACCCCGGGGGGCCATGACCAAGAGACCCAGTACTTC. J is TRBJ2-5 and V is TRBV28, with D possibly being TRBD2 (7 bases). This CDR3 spans 15 amino acids. The V end lost 7 bases, the J end lost 0 bases, and 15 bases lay between the germline ends. The germline CDR1 and CDR2 sequences are MDHEN and SYDVKM.

This clonotype was counted between two and nine times. DNA of the CDR3: TGTGCCAGCAGTTCCCCAGGGGACAGGGGGCGGGAGACCCAGTACTTC. Protein sequence: CASSSPGDRGRETQYF. This chain connects TRBV28 to TRBJ2-5; the match to TRBD1 covers 12 bases. The CDR3 has 16 amino acids. Germline V CDR1 and CDR2: MDHEN, SYDVKM. After removal of 4 bases from V and 5 bases from J, the junction contained 8 bases not matched to a gene.